The present T cell receptor (beta chain) was sequenced within a study of blood T cells in healthy people across ages (dated by TCRdb to about 2015). Context from the whole study: In model experiments, template switching captured roughly one uniquely barcoded TCR beta cDNA molecule for every two T cells. The study measured age-related changes in TCR beta repertoire diversity using deep sequencing normalized with unique cDNA molecular identifiers. The donors were split into four age groups: young (average 16 years), middle-aged (39), aged (over 55) and long-lived (approximately 80). To avoid experimental bias, donors of different ages were distributed randomly across sequencing lanes. Two additional independent replicas of 1 million unique cDNA reads from the same blood draw were analyzed for two donors (one aged 18 to 29 and one aged 80 or older). On the study overall, not on this receptor specifically: Conclusive comparison of naive and antigen-experienced compartments was prevented by the profiling of bulk unsorted PBMCs. As age increased, observed TCR beta diversity per million T cells dropped in a roughly linear way, and a significant reduction was already evident by age 40. Observed TCR beta diversity correlated strongly with the percentage of naive T cells measured by flow cytometry. Estimates of total diversity based on one million sequenced T cells were considered lower bounds and underestimates. The CMV infection status of donors was not known, potentially confounding age-related changes in expanded clonotypes. Compared with the aged group, the long-lived group had more naive CD4+ T cells, fewer expanded clones and increased TCR diversity, a pattern suggesting age selection.

Donors were 40 or so systemically healthy Caucasian individuals from Russia aged roughly 6 to 90 years. Roughly 9 milliliters of peripheral blood were drawn from each donor into EDTA-treated Vacutainer tubes. Ficoll-Paque density-gradient centrifugation was used to isolate PBMCs, with at least 7 million obtained per sample. Total RNA was extracted from PBMCs with Trizol reagent, with at least 5 micrograms obtained per sample. The percentages of naive CD45RAhigh/CD27high T cells were determined by flow cytometry on a PBMC aliquot from every donor. The protocol used for the library was 5' RACE. Sequencing used an Illumina HiSeq 2500. A second 7 to 11 cycle PCR used a sample-barcoded 5' primer and a J-beta primer mix. A template-switch 5' adaptor carrying 12 random nucleotides introduced a unique molecular identifier onto each TCR beta cDNA molecule. At least 2.5 million CDR3-containing paired-end reads were obtained from each sample. First-strand cDNA synthesis was performed from all RNA using the Mint cDNA synthesis kit, with priming by a TRBC-specific oligonucleotide. After uracil-DNA glycosylase treatment, a first 18-cycle PCR used universal primers M1SS and BC2_uni_R on all cDNA. Turning to the authors' computational methods: For normalization, 1 million high-quality reads, each with a distinct molecular identifier, were randomly selected from each sample. Instead of being binned into consensus sequences, reads that shared molecular identifiers were thrown out. MiTCR, with a Q25 quality threshold and the strictest error-elimination algorithm, was used for CDR3 identification, clonotype clustering and error correction. A nonparametric unseen species model with Euler transformation was used to estimate a lower bound on total TCR beta diversity. Using fastp at Q25 and MiXCR, TCRdb reprocessed the public reads and kept productive beta chains. A single entry per CDR3 protein holds the most common genes and DNA from its merged rows. TCRdb assigned the V and J calls; the authors' analysis was not used. Counted in this sample were some 880,000 distinct CDR3 sequences; about 36% of them appeared once. The top ten clones comprise over 10% of the sample.

About this clonotype: Its antigen specificity is not known. No clone much larger than this one lies a single base away; base qualities are absent.

The junction shows trimming of 0 bases on V and 14 bases on J, plus 11 bases between the germline ends. Taken from cysteine to phenylalanine, the CDR3 has 12 residues. This entry keeps only the CDR3 DNA: 36 bases, framed from base 1. The germline V gene (reference sequence) supplies CDR1 LGHDT and CDR2 YNNKEL. The rearrangement joined TRBV3-1 to TRBJ2-4, with the D gene uncertain. The specimen sequenced was blood. This TCR was sampled from a man in his late teens or twenties in good health. The DNA sequence is TGTGCCAGCAGCCAAGATCTTAATAAGGAGTACTTC. Protein translation: CASSQDLNKEYF.